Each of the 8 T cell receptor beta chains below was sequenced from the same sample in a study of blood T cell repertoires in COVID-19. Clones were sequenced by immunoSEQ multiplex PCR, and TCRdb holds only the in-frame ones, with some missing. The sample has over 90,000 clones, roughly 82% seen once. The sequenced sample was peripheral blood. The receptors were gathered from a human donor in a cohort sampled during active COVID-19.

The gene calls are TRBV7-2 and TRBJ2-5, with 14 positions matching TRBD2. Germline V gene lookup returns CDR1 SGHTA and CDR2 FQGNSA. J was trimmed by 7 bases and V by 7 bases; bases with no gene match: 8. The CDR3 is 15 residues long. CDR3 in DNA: TGTGCCAGCACCTCGACTAGCGGGGGGGCAGGGACCCAGTACTTC. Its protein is CASTSTSGGAGTQYF.

The CDR3 sequence: CASSPRTSGGVYEQYF. In nucleotides, the CDR3 is TGTGCCAGCAGCCCCCGGACTAGCGGGGGGGTATACGAGCAGTACTTC. The genes are TRBV9 and TRBJ2-7; 15 positions agree with TRBD2. With 4 bases clipped from V and 4 bases from J, the junction kept 6 bases outside the gene matches. This CDR3 is 16 amino acids long. The germline gives CDR1 SGDLS, CDR2 YYNGEE. Variable domain in full (rest from reference TRBV9 and TRBJ2-7): DSGVTQTPKHLITATGQRVTLRCSPRSGDLSVYWYQQSLDQGLQFLIQYYNGEERAKGNILERFSAQQFPDLHSELNLSSLELGDSALYFCASSPRTSGGVYEQYFGPGTRLTVT.

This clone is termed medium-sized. In nucleotides, the CDR3 is TGCGCCAGCAGCTTCGAGGGCAATGAGCAGTTCTTC. It yields the protein CASSFEGNEQFF. The rearrangement uses TRBV5-1 and TRBJ2-1; possibly TRBD2 for D (5 bases). V lost 2 bases, J lost 6 bases, and 6 bases lay in between. Looked up from germline, CDR1 is SGHRS and CDR2 is YFSETQ. CDR3 size: 12 residues.

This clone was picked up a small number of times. This CDR3 reads CASSEDTGGQYEQYF. The CDR3 DNA reads TGTGCCAGCAGTGAAGATACAGGCGGACAGTACGAGCAGTACTTC. The chain links TRBV6-1 to TRBJ2-7; maybe TRBD1 (6 bases). The CDR3 loop spans 15 amino acids. Per the germline V gene, CDR1 is MNHNS and CDR2 is SASEGT. The V and J ends lost 1 base and 4 bases respectively, with 14 bases between them.

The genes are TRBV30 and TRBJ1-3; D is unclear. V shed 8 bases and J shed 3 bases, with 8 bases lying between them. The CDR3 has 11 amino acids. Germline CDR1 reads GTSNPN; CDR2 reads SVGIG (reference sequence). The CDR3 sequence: CAPGGGNTIYF. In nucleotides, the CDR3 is TGTGCCCCCGGCGGTGGAAACACCATATATTTT. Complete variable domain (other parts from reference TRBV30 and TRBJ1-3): SQTIHQWPATLVQPVGSPLSLECTVEGTSNPNLYWYRQAAGRGLQLLFYSVGIGQISSEVPQNLSASRPQDRQFILSSKKLLLSDSGFYLCAPGGGNTIYFGEGSWLTVV.

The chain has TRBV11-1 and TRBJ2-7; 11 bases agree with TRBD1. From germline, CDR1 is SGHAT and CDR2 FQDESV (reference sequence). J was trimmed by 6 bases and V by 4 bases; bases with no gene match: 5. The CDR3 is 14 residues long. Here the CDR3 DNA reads TGTGCCAGCAGCTCCAGGGACAGGGGGAGCGAGCAGTACTTC. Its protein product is CASSSRDRGSEQYF.

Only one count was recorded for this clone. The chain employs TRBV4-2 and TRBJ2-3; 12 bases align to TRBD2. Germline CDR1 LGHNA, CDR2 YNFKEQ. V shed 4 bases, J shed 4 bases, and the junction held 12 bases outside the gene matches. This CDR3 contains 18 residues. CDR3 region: CASSRHNRGLAGADTQYF. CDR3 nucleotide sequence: TGTGCCAGCAGCCGCCACAATCGGGGACTAGCGGGCGCAGATACGCAGTATTTT.

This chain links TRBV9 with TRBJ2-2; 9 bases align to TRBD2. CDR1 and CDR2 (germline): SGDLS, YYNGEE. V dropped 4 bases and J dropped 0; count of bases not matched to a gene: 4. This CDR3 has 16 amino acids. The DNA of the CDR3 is TGTGCCAGCAGCTTGATAGCGGGGGCGAACACCGGGGAGCTGTTTTTT. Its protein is CASSLIAGANTGELFF.